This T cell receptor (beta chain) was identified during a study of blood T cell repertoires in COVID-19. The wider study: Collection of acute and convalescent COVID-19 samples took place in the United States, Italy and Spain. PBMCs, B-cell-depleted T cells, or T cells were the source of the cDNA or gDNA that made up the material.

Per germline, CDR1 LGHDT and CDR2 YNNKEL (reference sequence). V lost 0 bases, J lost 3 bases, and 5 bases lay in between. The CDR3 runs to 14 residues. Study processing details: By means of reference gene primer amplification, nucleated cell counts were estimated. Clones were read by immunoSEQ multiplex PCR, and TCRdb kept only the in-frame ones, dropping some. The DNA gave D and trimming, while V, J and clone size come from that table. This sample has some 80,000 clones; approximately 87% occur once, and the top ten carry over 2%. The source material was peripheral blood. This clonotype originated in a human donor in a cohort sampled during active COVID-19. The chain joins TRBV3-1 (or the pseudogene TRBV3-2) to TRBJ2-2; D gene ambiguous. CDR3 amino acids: CASSQDSYTGELFF. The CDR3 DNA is TGTGCCAGCAGCCAAGACTCCTACACCGGGGAGCTGTTTTTT.